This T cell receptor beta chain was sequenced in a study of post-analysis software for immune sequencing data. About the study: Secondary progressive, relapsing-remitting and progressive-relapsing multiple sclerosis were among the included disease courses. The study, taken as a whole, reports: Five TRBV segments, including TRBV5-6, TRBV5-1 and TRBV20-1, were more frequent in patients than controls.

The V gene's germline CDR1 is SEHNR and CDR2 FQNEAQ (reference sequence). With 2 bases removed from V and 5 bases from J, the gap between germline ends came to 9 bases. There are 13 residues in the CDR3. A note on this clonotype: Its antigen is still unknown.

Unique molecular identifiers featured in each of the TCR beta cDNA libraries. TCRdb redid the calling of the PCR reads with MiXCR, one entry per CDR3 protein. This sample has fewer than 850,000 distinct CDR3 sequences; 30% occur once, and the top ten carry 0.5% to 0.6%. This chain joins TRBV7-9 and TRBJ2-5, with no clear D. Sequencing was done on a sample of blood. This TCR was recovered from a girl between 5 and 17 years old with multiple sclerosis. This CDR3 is CASSLSAQETQYF. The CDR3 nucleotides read TGTGCCAGCAGCTTATCCGCCCAGGAGACCCAGTACTTC.